These 12 T cell receptor beta chains originate from one sample sequenced in a study of blood T cell repertoires in COVID-19. TCRdb's table, derived via immunoSEQ multiplex PCR, lists solely in-frame clones and lacks some. The data contain around 250,000 clones, roughly 82% of them singletons. The sequenced material came from peripheral blood. The receptors come from a woman older than 75 with COVID-19, enrolled during active disease.

This sequence joins TRBV5-4 and TRBJ1-6, with 8 bases that match TRBD1. V was pared by 0 bases and J by 10 bases, with 12 bases of the junction left unmatched. Germline lookup yields CDR1 SGHNT and CDR2 YYREEE (reference sequence). The CDR3 extends over 17 amino acids. CDR3 nucleotide sequence: TGTGCCAGCAGCTTGGGACAGGGGATGGCCTGGGGATCACCCCTCCACTTT. It translates to CASSLGQGMAWGSPLHF.

The CDR3 sequence is CASSLSGVGYGYTF. DNA of the CDR3: TGCGCCAGCAGCTTGTCAGGGGTAGGATATGGCTACACCTTC. V is TRBV5-1 and J is TRBJ1-2, with D possibly TRBD1 on 6 matching bases. The CDR3 totals 14 residues. Germline V CDR1 and CDR2: SGHRS, YFSETQ. V lost 1 base and J lost 5, with 12 bases in between. The entire variable domain, with the rest obtained from reference TRBV5-1 and TRBJ1-2, is as follows: KAGVTQTPRYLIKTRGQQVTLSCSPISGHRSVSWYQQTPGQGLQFLFEYFSETQRNKGNFPGRFSGRQFSNSRSEMNVSTLELGDSALYLCASSLSGVGYGYTFGSGTRLTVV.

In DNA form, the CDR3 reads TGCGCCAGCAGCCTGGACCCGACACTTGAAAAACTGTTTTTT. Translation: CASSLDPTLEKLFF. The genes are TRBV5-1 and TRBJ1-4; unclear D gene. V was pared by 4 bases and J by 7 bases, with 14 bases between. This CDR3 is 14 amino acids long. CDR1 is SGHRS and CDR2 is YFSETQ in the germline V gene.

The genes are TRBV19 and TRBJ2-2; 10 nucleotides agree with TRBD1. CDR1 is LNHDA and CDR2 is SQIVND in the germline V gene (reference sequence). Trimming cost V 7 bases and J 4 bases; bases outside gene matches: 3. There are 14 residues in the CDR3. CDR3 sequence reads: CASKGTGVTGELFF. The CDR3 bases are TGTGCCAGTAAAGGGACAGGGGTCACCGGGGAGCTGTTTTTT. The variable domain in full, with the rest retrieved from reference TRBV19 and TRBJ2-2, is DGGITQSPKYLFRKEGQNVTLSCEQNLNHDAMYWYRQDPGQGLRLIYYSQIVNDFQKGDIAEGYSVSREKKESFPLTVTSAQKNPTAFYLCASKGTGVTGELFFGEGSRLTVL.

The CDR3 DNA follows: TGTGCCAGCAGCGTGGGAACAGGACCTGAGCAGTTCTTC. The encoded protein is CASSVGTGPEQFF. The genes are TRBV9 and TRBJ2-1; weak D call: TRBD1 (5 bases). Germline V gene lookup returns CDR1 SGDLS and CDR2 YYNGEE. This CDR3 is built from 13 residues. V lost 2 bases and J lost 9, with 12 bases in between.

J is TRBJ1-2 and V is TRBV5-6; weak D call: TRBD1 (6 bases). With 1 base removed from V and 8 bases from J, the gap between germline ends came to 24 bases. Germline lookup yields CDR1 SGHDT and CDR2 YYEEEE. The CDR3 has 17 amino acids. CDR3 nucleotide sequence: TGTGCCAGCAGCTTGACGGAAGGGGTCAGGGGAGTACGGGGCTACACCTTC. This sequence encodes CASSLTEGVRGVRGYTF. The full variable domain, completed using reference TRBV5-6 and TRBJ1-2, is DAGVTQSPTHLIKTRGQQVTLRCSPKSGHDTVSWYQQALGQGPQFIFQYYEEEERQRGNFPDRFSGHQFPNYSSELNVNALLLGDSALYLCASSLTEGVRGVRGYTFGSGTRLTVV.

This chain connects TRBV10-3 to TRBJ1-2, with 7 nucleotides matching TRBD1. Germline values: CDR1 ENHRY, CDR2 SYGVKD. The CDR3 is 14 residues long. The ends lost 2 bases at V and 2 bases at J; junction bases unmatched: 2. The CDR3 loop is CAISEGTDNYGYTF. CDR3 bases: TGTGCCATCAGTGAGGGGACAGACAACTATGGCTACACCTTC.

This rearrangement joins TRBV10-3 to TRBJ1-2; D is uncertain. The CDR3 length is 14 residues. Looked up from germline, CDR1 is ENHRY and CDR2 is SYGVKD. Trimming removed 0 bases from V and 8 bases from J, with 13 bases in between. The chain's CDR3 is CAISESMLSGGYTF. The CDR3 nucleotides read TGTGCCATCAGTGAGTCGATGTTGTCGGGAGGCTACACCTTC.

A note on this clone: In the same sample, other DNA sequences code for this CDR3. The chain has TRBV6-5 and TRBJ1-6; 7 nucleotides align to TRBD1. V dropped 6 bases and J dropped 7; count of bases not matched to a gene: 3. CDR3 length: 13 residues. CDR1 and CDR2 (germline): MNHEY, SVGAGI. The CDR3 spells CASRTGYNSPLHF. CDR3 DNA sequence: TGTGCCAGCAGGACAGGGTACAATTCACCCCTCCACTTT.

Written as DNA, the CDR3 is TGTGCCAGCAGTTACTCGAGGGCTCTCGCTGAAGCTTTCTTT. It specifies CASSYSRALAEAFF. The genes are TRBV6-2 or TRBV6-3 and TRBJ1-1; D is unresolved. Germline CDR1 MNHEY, CDR2 SVGEGT. V was pared by 0 bases and J by 6 bases, with 11 bases between. The CDR3 spans 14 residues.

The chain uses TRBV4-3 and TRBJ2-7; D is perhaps TRBD1 (6 bases). The germline V gene has CDR1 LGHNA and CDR2 YSLEER. V was shortened by 0 bases and J by 1 base, with 10 bases between the two germline ends. The CDR3 extends over 15 amino acids. The CDR3 DNA sequence: TGCGCCAGCAGCCAAGAGAGGACAGCTTCCTACGAGCAGTACTTC. It is translated as CASSQERTASYEQYF.

The genes are TRBV28 and TRBJ1-5; 9 bases map to TRBD1. V gave up 6 bases and J gave up 7 bases; unmatched junction bases: 7. CDR1 is MDHEN, CDR2 SYDVKM, per germline. The length of the CDR3 is 14 residues. In DNA form, the CDR3 reads TGTGCCAGCAGCCGGGACAGGGAGGGCCAGCCCCAGCATTTT. It translates to CASSRDREGQPQHF.